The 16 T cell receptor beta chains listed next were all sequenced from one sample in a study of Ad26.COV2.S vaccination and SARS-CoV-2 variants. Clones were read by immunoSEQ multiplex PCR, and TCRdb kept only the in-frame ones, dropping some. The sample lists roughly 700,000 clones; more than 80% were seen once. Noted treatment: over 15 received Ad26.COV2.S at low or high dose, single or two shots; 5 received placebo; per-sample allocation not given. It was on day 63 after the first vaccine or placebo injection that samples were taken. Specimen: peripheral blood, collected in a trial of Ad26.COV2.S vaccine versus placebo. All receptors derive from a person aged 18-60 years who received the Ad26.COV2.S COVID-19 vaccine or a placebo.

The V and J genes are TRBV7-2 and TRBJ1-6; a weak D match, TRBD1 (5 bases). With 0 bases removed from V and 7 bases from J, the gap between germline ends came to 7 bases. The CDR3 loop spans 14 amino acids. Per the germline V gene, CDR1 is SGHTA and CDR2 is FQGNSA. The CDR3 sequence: CASSLAGVNSPLHF. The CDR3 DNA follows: TGTGCCAGCAGCTTAGCAGGGGTGAATTCACCCCTCCACTTT. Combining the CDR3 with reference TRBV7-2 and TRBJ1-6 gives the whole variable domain GAGVSQSPSNKVTEKGKDVELRCDPISGHTALYWYRQSLGQGLEFLIYFQGNSAPDKSGLPSDRFSAERTGGSVSTLTIQRTQQEDSAVYLCASSLAGVNSPLHFGNGTRLTVT.

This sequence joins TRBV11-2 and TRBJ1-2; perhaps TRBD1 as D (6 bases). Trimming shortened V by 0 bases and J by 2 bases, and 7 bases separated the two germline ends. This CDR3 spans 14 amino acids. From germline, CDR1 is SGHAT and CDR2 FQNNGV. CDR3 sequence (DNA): TGTGCCAGCAGCTTAGATGGGACAAACTATGGCTACACCTTC. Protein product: CASSLDGTNYGYTF.

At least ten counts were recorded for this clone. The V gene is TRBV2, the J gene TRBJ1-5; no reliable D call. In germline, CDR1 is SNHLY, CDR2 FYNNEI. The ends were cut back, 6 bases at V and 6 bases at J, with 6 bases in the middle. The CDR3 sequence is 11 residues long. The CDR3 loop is CASSGGQPQHF. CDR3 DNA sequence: TGTGCCAGCAGCGGCGGTCAGCCCCAGCATTTT. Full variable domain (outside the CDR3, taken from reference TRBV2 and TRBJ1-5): EPEVTQTPSHQVTQMGQEVILRCVPISNHLYFYWYRQILGQKVEFLVSFYNNEISEKSEIFDDQFSVERPDGSNFTLKIRSTKLEDSAMYFCASSGGQPQHFGDGTRLSIL.

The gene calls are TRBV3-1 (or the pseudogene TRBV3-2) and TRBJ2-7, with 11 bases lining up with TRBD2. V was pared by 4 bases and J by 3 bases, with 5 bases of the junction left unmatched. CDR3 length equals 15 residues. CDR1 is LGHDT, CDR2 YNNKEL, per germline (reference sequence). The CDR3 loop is CASSPLAGGRYEQYF. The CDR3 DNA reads TGTGCCAGCAGCCCCCTAGCGGGAGGCCGCTACGAGCAGTACTTC.

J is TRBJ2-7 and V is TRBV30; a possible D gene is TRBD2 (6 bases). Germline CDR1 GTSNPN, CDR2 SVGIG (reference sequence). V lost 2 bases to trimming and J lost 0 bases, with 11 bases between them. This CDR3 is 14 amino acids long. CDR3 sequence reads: CAWSWGLDSYEQYF. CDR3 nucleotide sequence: TGTGCCTGGAGTTGGGGACTGGACTCCTACGAGCAGTACTTC.

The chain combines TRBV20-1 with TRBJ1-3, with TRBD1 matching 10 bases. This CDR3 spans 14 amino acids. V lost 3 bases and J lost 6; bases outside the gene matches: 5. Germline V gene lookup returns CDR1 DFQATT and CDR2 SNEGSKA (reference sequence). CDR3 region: CSASTGQGKNTIYF. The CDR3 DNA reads TGCAGTGCTAGTACGGGACAGGGGAAAAACACCATATATTTT.

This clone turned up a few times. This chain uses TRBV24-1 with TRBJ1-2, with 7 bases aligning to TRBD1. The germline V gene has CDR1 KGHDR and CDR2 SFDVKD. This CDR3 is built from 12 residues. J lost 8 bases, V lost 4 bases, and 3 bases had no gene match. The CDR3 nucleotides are TGTGCCACCAGTGAACCGGGACAGGGCTACACCTTC. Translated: CATSEPGQGYTF.

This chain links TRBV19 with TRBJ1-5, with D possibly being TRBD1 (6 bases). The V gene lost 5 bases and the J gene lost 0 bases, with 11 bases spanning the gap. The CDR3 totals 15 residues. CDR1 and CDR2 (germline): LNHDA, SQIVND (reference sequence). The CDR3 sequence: CASSVGTLSNQPQHF. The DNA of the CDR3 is TGTGCCAGTAGTGTCGGGACACTTAGCAATCAGCCCCAGCATTTT. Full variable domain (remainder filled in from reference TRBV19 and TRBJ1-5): DGGITQSPKYLFRKEGQNVTLSCEQNLNHDAMYWYRQDPGQGLRLIYYSQIVNDFQKGDIAEGYSVSREKKESFPLTVTSAQKNPTAFYLCASSVGTLSNQPQHFGDGTRLSIL.

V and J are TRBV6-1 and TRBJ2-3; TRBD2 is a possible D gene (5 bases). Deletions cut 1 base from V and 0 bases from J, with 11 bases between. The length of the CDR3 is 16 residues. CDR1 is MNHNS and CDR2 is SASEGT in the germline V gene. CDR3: CASSEGLRASTDTQYF. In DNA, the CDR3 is TGTGCCAGCAGTGAAGGTTTGAGGGCTAGCACAGATACGCAGTATTTT.

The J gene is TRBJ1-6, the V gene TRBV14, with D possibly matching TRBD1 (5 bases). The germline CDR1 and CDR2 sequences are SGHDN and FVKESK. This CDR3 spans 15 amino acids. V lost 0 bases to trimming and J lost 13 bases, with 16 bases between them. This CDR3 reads CASSQDQGGLSPLHF. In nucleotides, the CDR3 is TGTGCCAGCAGCCAAGATCAGGGCGGCCTTTCCCCCCTCCACTTT.

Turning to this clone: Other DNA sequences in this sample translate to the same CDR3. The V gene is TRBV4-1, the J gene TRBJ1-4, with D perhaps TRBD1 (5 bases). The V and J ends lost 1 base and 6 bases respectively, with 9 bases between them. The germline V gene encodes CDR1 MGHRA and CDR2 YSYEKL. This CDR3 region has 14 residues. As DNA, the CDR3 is TGCGCCAGCAGCCAAGGGGTGGGGGATGAAAAACTGTTTTTT. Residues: CASSQGVGDEKLFF.

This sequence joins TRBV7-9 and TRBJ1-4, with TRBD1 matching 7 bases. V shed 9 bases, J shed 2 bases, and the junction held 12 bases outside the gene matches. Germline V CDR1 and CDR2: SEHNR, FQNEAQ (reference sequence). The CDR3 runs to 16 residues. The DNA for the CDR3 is TGTGCCAGAAAATGGGACAGTGTGCAGACTAATGAAAAACTGTTTTTT. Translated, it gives CARKWDSVQTNEKLFF.

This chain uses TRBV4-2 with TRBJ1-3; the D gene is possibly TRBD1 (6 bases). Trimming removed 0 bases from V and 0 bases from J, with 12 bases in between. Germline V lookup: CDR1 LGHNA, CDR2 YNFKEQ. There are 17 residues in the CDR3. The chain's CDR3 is CASSQDGGAFSGNTIYF. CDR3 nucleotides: TGTGCCAGCAGCCAAGATGGGGGGGCCTTCTCTGGAAACACCATATATTTT.

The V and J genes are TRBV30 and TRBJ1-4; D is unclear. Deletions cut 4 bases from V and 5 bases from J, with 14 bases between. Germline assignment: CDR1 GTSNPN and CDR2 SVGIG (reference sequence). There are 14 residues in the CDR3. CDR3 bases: TGTGCCTGGAATAGCGCCGAAGACAATGAAAAACTGTTTTTT. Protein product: CAWNSAEDNEKLFF.

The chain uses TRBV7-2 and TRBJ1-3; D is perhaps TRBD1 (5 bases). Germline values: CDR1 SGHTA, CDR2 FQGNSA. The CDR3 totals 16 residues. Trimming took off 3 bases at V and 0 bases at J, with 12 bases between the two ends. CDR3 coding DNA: TGTGCCAGCAGCTTGAGGGTCGGGGGCTCTGGAAACACCATATATTTT. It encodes CASSLRVGGSGNTIYF.

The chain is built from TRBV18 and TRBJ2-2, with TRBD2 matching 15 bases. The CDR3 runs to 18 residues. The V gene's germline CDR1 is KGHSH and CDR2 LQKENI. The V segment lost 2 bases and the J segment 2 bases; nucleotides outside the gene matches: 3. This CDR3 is CASSPGTSGRLNTGELFF. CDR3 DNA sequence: TGTGCCAGCTCACCAGGGACTAGCGGGAGGCTAAACACCGGGGAGCTGTTTTTT.